The 22 T cell receptor beta chains below were found in one sample sequenced in a study of neoadjuvant anti-PD-1 for oral cavity cancer. Measured with immunoSEQ multiplex PCR; TCRdb has only the in-frame clones, and not every one. Found here are 15,000 to 20,000 clones, 55% to 65% of them singletons; the top ten hold 2% to 3%. The sample consisted of PBMCs, taken before nivolumab (anti-PD-1) treatment. The receptor source for this set is a person aged 35 to 85 with oral cavity squamous cell carcinoma.

The chain has TRBV25-1 and TRBJ2-7; the match to TRBD1 covers 8 bases. V was pared by 3 bases and J by 12 bases, with 7 bases of the junction left unmatched. Germline CDR1 MGHDK, CDR2 SYGVNS. There are 12 residues in the CDR3. The DNA for the CDR3 is TGTGCCAGCAGTGACGTAGGACAGGGTGTGTACTTC. Its protein is CASSDVGQGVYF.

The V and J genes are TRBV7-9 and TRBJ2-3; the match to TRBD1 covers 7 bases. The ends lost 5 bases at V and 4 bases at J; junction bases unmatched: 9. CDR1 is SEHNR, CDR2 FQNEAQ, per germline (reference sequence). The CDR3 totals 15 residues. The CDR3 is CASSPNRGGADTQYF. Written as DNA, the CDR3 is TGTGCCAGCAGCCCGAACAGGGGTGGGGCAGATACGCAGTATTTT.

V and J are TRBV10-1 and TRBJ2-1; TRBD2 matches at 7 bases. J was trimmed by 0 bases and V by 3 bases; bases with no gene match: 2. This CDR3 is 15 amino acids long. Germline V gene lookup returns CDR1 WNHNN and CDR2 SYGVQD (reference sequence). CDR3 coding DNA: TGCGCCAGCAGTGAAAGCGGGATCTCCTACAATGAGCAGTTCTTC. The encoded protein is CASSESGISYNEQFF.

The rearrangement joins TRBV7-2 to TRBJ2-2; D remains ambiguous. V was trimmed by 2 bases and J by 9 bases, leaving 7 bases between them. CDR1 SGHTA and CDR2 FQGNSA come from the germline V gene. The CDR3 sequence is 12 residues long. CDR3 in amino acids: CASSLYDRELFF. The CDR3 coding sequence is TGTGCCAGCAGCTTATACGACCGGGAGCTGTTTTTT.

This chain uses TRBV11-2 with TRBJ2-2, with D tentatively TRBD1 (6 bases). This CDR3 contains 15 residues. V gave up 3 bases and J gave up 6 bases, with 14 bases separating them. The germline V gene has CDR1 SGHAT and CDR2 FQNNGV. Here the CDR3 DNA reads TGTGCCAGCAGCTTGGGACACGGTGGGCCCGGGGAGCTGTTTTTT. It encodes CASSLGHGGPGELFF. Together with reference TRBV11-2 and TRBJ2-2, the CDR3 gives the full variable domain: EAGVAQSPRYKIIEKRQSVAFWCNPISGHATLYWYQQILGQGPKLLIQFQNNGVVDDSQLPKDRFSAERLKGVDSTLKIQPAKLEDSAVYLCASSLGHGGPGELFFGEGSRLTVL.

The rearrangement links TRBV10-2 to TRBJ2-1; 10 positions match TRBD2. Germline CDR1 and CDR2: WSHSY and SAAADI. The ends lost 6 bases at V and 7 bases at J; junction bases unmatched: 6. The CDR3 runs to 14 residues. The CDR3 is CASRGTSVGNEQFF. The CDR3 region has the DNA TGCGCCAGCAGGGGGACTAGCGTGGGGAATGAGCAGTTCTTC.

CDR3 DNA: TGTGCCAGCAGTGGGAGAGGACACGAATTACAAGAGACCCAGTACTTC. Translation gives CASSGRGHELQETQYF. The V call is TRBV28, the J call TRBJ2-5; D assignment may be TRBD1 or TRBD2 (5 bases each). Trimming took off 5 bases at V and 2 bases at J, with 18 bases between the two ends. The CDR3 loop spans 16 amino acids. Germline V gene data show CDR1 as MDHEN and CDR2 as SYDVKM. The full variable domain, in which reference TRBV28 and TRBJ2-5 provide the parts outside the CDR3, is DVKVTQSSRYLVKRTGEKVFLECVQDMDHENMFWYRQDPGLGLRLIYFSYDVKMKEKGDIPEGYSVSREKKERFSLILESASTNQTSMYLCASSGRGHELQETQYFGPGTRLLVL.

The V call is TRBV29-1, the J call TRBJ2-1; D might be TRBD1 (6 bases). The length of the CDR3 is 15 residues. Germline CDR1 SQVTM, CDR2 ANQGSEA. Trimming pared 7 bases from V and 9 bases from J, leaving 25 bases between. The CDR3 is CSAVGSTGGLGEQFF. In DNA, the CDR3 is TGCAGCGCAGTGGGATCGACAGGCGGTTTAGGTGAGCAGTTCTTC.

The J gene is TRBJ1-5, the V gene TRBV5-1, with 8 nucleotides matching TRBD1. Germline CDR1 is SGHRS and CDR2 is YFSETQ. This CDR3 spans 15 amino acids. V was clipped by 4 bases and J by 6 bases; unmatched bases: 9. This CDR3 reads CASSLDRAEGQPQHF. The CDR3 coding sequence is TGCGCCAGCAGCCTGGACAGGGCGGAAGGTCAGCCCCAGCATTTT.

The V call is TRBV20-1, the J call TRBJ2-7; D unresolved. V was pared by 3 bases and J by 6 bases, with 9 bases between. The CDR3 contains 11 residues. Germline V lookup: CDR1 DFQATT, CDR2 SNEGSKA (reference sequence). In DNA, the CDR3 is TGCAGTGCTAGTCTCGTAGTCGAGCAGTACTTC. Translation gives CSASLVVEQYF.

This clone was seen more than once but under ten times. The chain couples TRBV12-5 to TRBJ1-3; D might be TRBD1 (6 bases). The ends were cut back, 3 bases at V and 3 bases at J, with 21 bases in the middle. CDR1 LGHNT and CDR2 FRNRAP come from the germline V gene. This CDR3 is built from 18 residues. CDR3 coding DNA: TGTGCTAGTGGTTTCCAGGGGTTGGAGGGTTTTGGTGGAAACACCATATATTTT. It codes for CASGFQGLEGFGGNTIYF.

V and J are TRBV6-5 and TRBJ2-1; D perhaps matches TRBD1 (5 bases). From germline, CDR1 is MNHEY and CDR2 SVGAGI. The CDR3 has 14 residues. V was clipped by 5 bases and J by 1 base, with 9 bases between them. CDR3 loop: CASSPQGSYNEQFF. CDR3 in DNA: TGTGCCAGCAGTCCCCAGGGTTCCTACAATGAGCAGTTCTTC.

This clone was observed a handful of times. This chain uses TRBV2 with TRBJ1-5; 8 bases align to TRBD1. The CDR3 runs to 14 residues. J gave up 3 bases and V 7 bases, and 5 bases lay outside the gene matches. CDR1 and CDR2 (germline): SNHLY, FYNNEI. CDR3 in DNA: TGTGCCAGCAATGGACAGGGCATCAATCAGCCCCAGCATTTT. Protein product: CASNGQGINQPQHF.

The rearrangement uses TRBV13 and TRBJ1-5; the D is unclear. Trimming stripped 3 bases from V and 3 bases from J, with 9 bases between. The CDR3 runs to 14 residues. From germline, CDR1 is PRHDT and CDR2 FYEKMQ (reference sequence). The CDR3 DNA sequence: TGTGCCAGCAGCTTTGGCAAAAACAATCAGCCCCAGCATTTT. Amino acids: CASSFGKNNQPQHF.

The chain carries TRBV7-9 and TRBJ2-7; 9 bases are shared with TRBD2. Trimming took 4 bases from V and 1 from J; bases not matched to a gene: 8. This CDR3 has 16 amino acids. Germline V lookup: CDR1 SEHNR, CDR2 FQNEAQ (reference sequence). The CDR3 sequence is CASSSPREGPSYEQYF. CDR3 bases: TGTGCCAGCAGCTCCCCGCGGGAGGGCCCGTCCTACGAGCAGTACTTC.

This clone was detected only a few times. CDR3 amino acids: CSVEGLNTEAFF. The CDR3 coding sequence is TGCAGCGTTGAAGGGCTGAACACTGAAGCTTTCTTT. V usage is TRBV29-1 and J usage is TRBJ1-1; D gene uncertain. The ends were cut back, 1 base at V and 0 bases at J, with 3 bases in the middle. The CDR3 is 12 amino acids. Germline CDR1 and CDR2: SQVTM and ANQGSEA.

The chain uses TRBV10-3 and TRBJ2-2, with D maybe TRBD2 (6 bases). Per the germline V gene, CDR1 is ENHRY and CDR2 is SYGVKD. CDR3 size: 15 residues. V was pared by 4 bases and J by 1 base, with 10 bases between. CDR3 sequence: CAISGGLLNTGELFF. The CDR3 DNA is TGTGCCATCAGTGGGGGACTTCTGAACACCGGGGAGCTGTTTTTT.

This clone was detected a few times. Germline and junction disagree at one end, which may indicate a read error. The genes are TRBV7-7 and TRBJ2-5; D is perhaps TRBD2 (6 bases). From germline, CDR1 is SSHAT and CDR2 FNYEAQ (reference sequence). The CDR3 contains 14 residues. The CDR3 DNA reads as TGTGCTAGCAGCCCTTCTCCGGCGGGGGAGACCCAGTACTTC. As protein: CASSPSPAGETQYF.

J is TRBJ2-5 and V is TRBV5-1; D is possibly TRBD2 (5 bases). The CDR3 is made up of 16 amino acids. V was pared by 4 bases and J by 5 bases, with 21 bases between. CDR1 and CDR2 from the germline V gene are SGHRS and YFSETQ. CDR3 region: CASSLPVYGGLETQYF. CDR3 DNA sequence: TGCGCCAGCAGCCTCCCCGTGTATGGCGGGTTGGAGACCCAGTACTTC.

J is TRBJ1-1 and V is TRBV6-6; no definite D call. Germline V gene data show CDR1 as MNHNY and CDR2 as SVGAGI (reference sequence). This CDR3 spans 15 amino acids. Trimming removed 7 bases at V and 1 base at J, with 16 bases between. The CDR3 DNA reads TGTGCCAGCACCTTCACCTCTTTGGGGAACACTGAAGCTTTCTTT. This sequence encodes CASTFTSLGNTEAFF.

V usage is TRBV30 and J usage is TRBJ2-1; D unresolved. V lost 3 bases, J lost 7 bases, and 13 bases lay in between. CDR1 is GTSNPN, CDR2 SVGIG, per germline (reference sequence). This CDR3 is 13 amino acids long. CDR3 nucleotides: TGTGCCTGGAGCCCCCAACGTTCGAATGAGCAGTTCTTC. It specifies CAWSPQRSNEQFF.

The V call is TRBV15, the J call TRBJ2-6; TRBD1 aligns across 9 bases. The CDR3 is 17 amino acids. The V gene's germline CDR1 is LNHNV and CDR2 YYDKDF (reference sequence). V gave up 4 bases and J gave up 3 bases; unmatched junction bases: 7. The CDR3: CATSTGTGLYGANVLTF. The CDR3 DNA is TGTGCCACCAGCACTGGGACAGGGCTTTATGGGGCCAACGTCCTGACTTTC.